This TCR beta chain was observed in a study of response to subunit inactivated influenza vaccine. Trimming pared 0 bases from V and 3 bases from J, leaving 18 bases between. From germline, CDR1 is SGHRS and CDR2 YFSETQ. This CDR3 is built from 17 residues. Findings of the study overall: Authors suggested few new T cells are recruited by each seasonal influenza vaccination.

TCRdb itself ran the RT-PCR reads through MiXCR, one entry per CDR3 protein. The sample shows around 500,000 distinct CDR3 sequences, roughly 9.8% of them seen only once. Concerning this clonotype: Its target is not known.

Here the sequenced sample was PBMCs from blood, taken 40 to 50 days after vaccination. This clonotype was obtained from a man in his fifties who received an inactivated influenza vaccine. The rearrangement joins TRBV5-1 to TRBJ2-5; D uncertain. The CDR3 protein is CASSLARRRSGEETQYF. The CDR3 DNA is TGCGCCAGCAGCTTGGCTAGGCGACGGTCTGGTGAAGAGACCCAGTACTTC.